The entry below describes one T cell receptor beta chain. Its antigen is not identified. The data were taken from a study of identical twins. The study, taken as a whole, reports: Analyses of zero insertions could be partly confounded by invariant MAIT and iNKT cells. There were fewer insertions in abundant cord blood beta clonotypes, but memory repertoires showed no such pattern.

Unique molecular identifiers were present on cDNA, and template switching added a universal primer site. TCRdb independently ran MiXCR on the 5' RACE reads; one entry per CDR3 protein. The table includes a few hundred thousand distinct CDR3 sequences, around a tenth detected once. This CDR3 has 12 amino acids. Deletions cut 3 bases from V and 7 bases from J, with 7 bases between. Germline CDR1 LNHDA, CDR2 SQIVND (reference sequence). These data were also filed under a second study, of yellow fever vaccine responses in identical twins. That work contributes: Twin vaccine T cell responses reportedly seemed partly convergent, partly personalized.

The sample was PBMCs. The source is a woman under 30 in good health. This chain joins TRBV19 and TRBJ2-1; D is perhaps TRBD2 (6 bases). The chain's CDR3 is CASSIGGNEQFF. In nucleotides, the CDR3 is TGTGCCAGTAGTATTGGAGGGAATGAGCAGTTCTTC.